The present entry profiles one T cell receptor beta chain with its context. Its antigen is still unknown. This sample was included in a study of cytomegalovirus exposure and HLA in healthy donors. Germline values: CDR1 LGHNA, CDR2 YSLEER. The CDR3 runs 16 residues. Trimming removed 0 bases from V and 10 bases from J; junction bases left unmatched: 8. Study results and caveats: Being productive about 87% or about 30% of the time was typical of most TCR beta V segments in an earlier analysis. Donors belonging to an Asian-associated ancestry cluster reportedly showed fewer N-insertions in productive TCRs than the approximately 670-donor mean, according to what a later analysis found. A later examination showed that TCR association rates differed by HLA locus, with DRB1 most and HLA-C fewest.

The study ran its PCR with 60 Vbeta and 13 Jbeta primers. Only in-frame clones appear in the TCRdb table, and some are missing; sequencing was by immunoSEQ multiplex PCR. The profile shows 110,000 to 150,000 clones, 82% of them singletons. This TCR was recovered from a woman in her thirties or forties in good health and CMV-seronegative. The chain uses TRBV4-3 and TRBJ1-6; 8 positions agree with TRBD1. The source material was PBMCs. The CDR3 sequence is CASSQEFQGAYSPLHF. The CDR3, as DNA: TGCGCCAGCAGCCAAGAATTTCAGGGGGCCTACTCACCCCTCCACTTT.